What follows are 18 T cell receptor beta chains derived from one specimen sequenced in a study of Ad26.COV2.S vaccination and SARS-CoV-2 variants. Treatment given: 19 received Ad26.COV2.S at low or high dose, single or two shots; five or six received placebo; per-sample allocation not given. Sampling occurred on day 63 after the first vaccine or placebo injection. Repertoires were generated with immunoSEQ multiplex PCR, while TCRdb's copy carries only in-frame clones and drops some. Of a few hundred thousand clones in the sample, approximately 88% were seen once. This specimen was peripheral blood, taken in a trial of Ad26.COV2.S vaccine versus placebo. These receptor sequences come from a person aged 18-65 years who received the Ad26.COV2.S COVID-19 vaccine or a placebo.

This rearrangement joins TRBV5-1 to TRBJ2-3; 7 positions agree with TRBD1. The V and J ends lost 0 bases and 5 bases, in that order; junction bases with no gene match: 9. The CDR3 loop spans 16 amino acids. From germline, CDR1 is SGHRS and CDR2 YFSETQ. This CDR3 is CASSLVGTEHIDTQYF. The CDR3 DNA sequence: TGCGCCAGCAGCTTGGTAGGGACAGAGCACATAGATACGCAGTATTTT.

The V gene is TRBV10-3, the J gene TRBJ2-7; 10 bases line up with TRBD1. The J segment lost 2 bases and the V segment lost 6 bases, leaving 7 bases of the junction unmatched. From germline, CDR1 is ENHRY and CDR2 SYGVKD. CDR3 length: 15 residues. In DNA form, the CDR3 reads TGTGCCATCAGCGGGGGGGGACAGGGGACCTACGAGCAGTACTTC. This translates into CAISGGGQGTYEQYF.

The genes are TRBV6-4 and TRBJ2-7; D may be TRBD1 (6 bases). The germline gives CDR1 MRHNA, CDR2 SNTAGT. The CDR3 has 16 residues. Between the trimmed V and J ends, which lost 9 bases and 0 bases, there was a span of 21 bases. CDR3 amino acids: CARLISGTHVSYEQYF. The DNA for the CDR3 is TGTGCCAGACTTATTTCCGGGACACATGTCTCCTACGAGCAGTACTTC.

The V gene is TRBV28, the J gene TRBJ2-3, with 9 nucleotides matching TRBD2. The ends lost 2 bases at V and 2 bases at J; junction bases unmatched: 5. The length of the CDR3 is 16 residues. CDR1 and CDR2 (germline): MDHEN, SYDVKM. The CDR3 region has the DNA TGTGCCAGCAGTTTAGGGCGGGGGGGGTACACAGATACGCAGTATTTT. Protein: CASSLGRGGYTDTQYF.

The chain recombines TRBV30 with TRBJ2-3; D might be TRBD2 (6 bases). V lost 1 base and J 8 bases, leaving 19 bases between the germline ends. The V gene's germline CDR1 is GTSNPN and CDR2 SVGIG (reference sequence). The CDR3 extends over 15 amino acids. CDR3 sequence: CAWSGGLRDLLTQYF. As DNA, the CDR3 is TGTGCCTGGAGTGGGGGTCTTCGGGACTTACTTACGCAGTATTTT.

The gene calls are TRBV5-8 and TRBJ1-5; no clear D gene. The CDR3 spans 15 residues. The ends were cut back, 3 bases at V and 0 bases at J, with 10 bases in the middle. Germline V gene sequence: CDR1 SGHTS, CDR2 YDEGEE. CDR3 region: CASSSMSYSNQPQHF. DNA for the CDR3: TGTGCCAGCAGCTCCATGAGTTATAGCAATCAGCCCCAGCATTTT.

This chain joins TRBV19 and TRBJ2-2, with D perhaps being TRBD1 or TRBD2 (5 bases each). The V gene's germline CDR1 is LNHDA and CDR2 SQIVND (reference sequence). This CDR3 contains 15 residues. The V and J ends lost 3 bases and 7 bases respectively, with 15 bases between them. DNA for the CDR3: TGTGCCAGTAGTATTAACGAGGGGATAGGCGGGGAGCTGTTTTTT. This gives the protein CASSINEGIGGELFF.

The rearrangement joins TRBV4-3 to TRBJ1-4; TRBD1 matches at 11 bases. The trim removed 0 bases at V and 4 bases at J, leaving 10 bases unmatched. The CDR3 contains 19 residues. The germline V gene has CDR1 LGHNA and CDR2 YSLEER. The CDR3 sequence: CASSQDLGGQGDRNEKLFF. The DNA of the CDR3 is TGCGCCAGCAGCCAAGATCTGGGGGGACAGGGGGATCGTAATGAAAAACTGTTTTTT.

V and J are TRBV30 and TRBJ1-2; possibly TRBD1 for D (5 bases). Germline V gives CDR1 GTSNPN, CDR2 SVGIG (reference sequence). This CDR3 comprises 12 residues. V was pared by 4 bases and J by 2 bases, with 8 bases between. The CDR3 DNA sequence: TGTGCCTGGACAAGGGGCAACTATGGCTACACCTTC. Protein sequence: CAWTRGNYGYTF.

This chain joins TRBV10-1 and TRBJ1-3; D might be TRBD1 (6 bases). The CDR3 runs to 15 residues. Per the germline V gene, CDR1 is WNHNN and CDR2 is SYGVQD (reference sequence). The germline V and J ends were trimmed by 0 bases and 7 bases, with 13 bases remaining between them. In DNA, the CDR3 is TGCGCCAGCAGTGAGTCGACATACAGGGTGAACACCATATATTTT. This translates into CASSESTYRVNTIYF.

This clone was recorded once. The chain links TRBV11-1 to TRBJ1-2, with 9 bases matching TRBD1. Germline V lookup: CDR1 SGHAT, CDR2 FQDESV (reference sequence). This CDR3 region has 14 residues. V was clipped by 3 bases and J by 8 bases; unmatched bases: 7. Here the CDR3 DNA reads TGTGCCAGCAGCTTCCCGGGACAGGGATACGGCTACACCTTC. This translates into CASSFPGQGYGYTF.

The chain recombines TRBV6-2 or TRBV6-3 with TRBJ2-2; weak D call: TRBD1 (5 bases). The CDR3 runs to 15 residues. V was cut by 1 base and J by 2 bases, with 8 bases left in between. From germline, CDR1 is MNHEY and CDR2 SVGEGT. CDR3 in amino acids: CASSYYQGNTGELFF. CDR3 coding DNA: TGTGCCAGCAGTTACTACCAGGGAAACACCGGGGAGCTGTTTTTT.

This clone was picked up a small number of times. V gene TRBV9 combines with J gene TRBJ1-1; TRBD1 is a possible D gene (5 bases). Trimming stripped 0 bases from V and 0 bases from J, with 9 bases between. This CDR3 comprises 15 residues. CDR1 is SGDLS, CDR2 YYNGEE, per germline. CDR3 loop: CASSVGGRMNTEAFF. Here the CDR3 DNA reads TGTGCCAGCAGCGTAGGGGGACGGATGAACACTGAAGCTTTCTTT. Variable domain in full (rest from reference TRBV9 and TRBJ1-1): DSGVTQTPKHLITATGQRVTLRCSPRSGDLSVYWYQQSLDQGLQFLIQYYNGEERAKGNILERFSAQQFPDLHSELNLSSLELGDSALYFCASSVGGRMNTEAFFGQGTRLTVV.

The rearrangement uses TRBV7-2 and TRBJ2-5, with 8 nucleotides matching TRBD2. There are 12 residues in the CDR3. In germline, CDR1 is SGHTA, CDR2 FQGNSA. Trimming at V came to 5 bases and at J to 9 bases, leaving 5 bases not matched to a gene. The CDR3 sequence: CASSHPGGAQYF. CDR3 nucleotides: TGTGCCAGCAGCCACCCCGGGGGGGCCCAGTACTTC.

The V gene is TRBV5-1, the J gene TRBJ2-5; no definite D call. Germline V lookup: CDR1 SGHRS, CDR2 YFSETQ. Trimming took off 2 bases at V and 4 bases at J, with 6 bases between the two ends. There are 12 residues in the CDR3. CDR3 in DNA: TGCGCCAGCAGCTTTTCGTCAGAGACCCAGTACTTC. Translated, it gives CASSFSSETQYF.

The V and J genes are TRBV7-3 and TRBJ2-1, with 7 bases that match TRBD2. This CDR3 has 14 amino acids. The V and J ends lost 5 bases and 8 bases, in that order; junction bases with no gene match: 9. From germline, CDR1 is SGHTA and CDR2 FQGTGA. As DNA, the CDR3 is TGTGCCAGCAGCACCGGCGGGAGTAGCCATGAGCAGTTCTTC. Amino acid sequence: CASSTGGSSHEQFF.

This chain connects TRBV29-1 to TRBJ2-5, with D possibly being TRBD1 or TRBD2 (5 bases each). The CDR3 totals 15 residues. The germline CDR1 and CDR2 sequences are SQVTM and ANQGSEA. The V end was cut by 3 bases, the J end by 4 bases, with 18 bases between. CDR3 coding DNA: TGCAGCGTTGACCGTGGGGCACGGGGTGGAGAGACCCAGTACTTC. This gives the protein CSVDRGARGGETQYF.

Here the CDR3 reads CASSLAGTQETQYF. In DNA, the CDR3 is TGCGCCAGCAGCTTGGCAGGGACTCAAGAGACCCAGTACTTC. The V gene is TRBV5-1, the J gene TRBJ2-5, with D possibly matching TRBD2 (6 bases). V was shortened by 0 bases and J by 2 bases, with 8 bases between the two germline ends. The length of the CDR3 is 14 residues. Germline assignment: CDR1 SGHRS and CDR2 YFSETQ.